These T cell receptor beta chains were read from a single sample in a study of Graves' ophthalmopathy and Graves' hyperthyroidism. Each CDR3 protein is one row after TCRdb ran MiXCR on the multiplex PCR reads. The sample carries 20,000 to 25,000 distinct CDR3 sequences, less than 50% recorded once. The source material was peripheral blood. These receptor sequences come from an adult woman with stable Graves' hyperthyroidism. Both conserved end residues are part of each CDR3. A D gene is named only where the DNA matches it firmly. Clone size appears in some rows only: once, few, many, or a class for an expanded clone.

>TRBJ2-5|NA|TRBV11-2|NA
TGTGCCAGCAGCTTATTAAACGACGGTGAGACCCAGTACTTC
CASSLLNDGETQYF
>TRBJ2-1|NA|TRBV20-1|NA
TGCAGTGTACGAGAGGCTCTCAATCAGCAGTTCTTC
CSVREALNQQFF
>TRBJ2-3|NA|TRBV5-5|NA
TGTGCCGGCAGCCTCCGGAGCCGGAGCACAGATACGCAGTATTTT
CAGSLRSRSTDTQYF
>TRBJ2-3|TRBD2|TRBV20-1|NA
TGCAGTGCTTGGGGTAGCGGGACGATAGATACGCAGTATTTT
CSAWGSGTIDTQYF
>TRBJ2-7|NA|TRBV27|NA
TGTGCCAGCAGGTCAAACGGGGGCTATGAGCAGTACTTC
CASRSNGGYEQYF
>TRBJ2-7|NA|TRBV29-1|medium-sized
TGCAGCGTTCAACCGGACGGCTACGAGCAGTACTTC
CSVQPDGYEQYF
>TRBJ2-3|NA|TRBV25-1|NA
TGTGCCAGCAGCCGGGAGCTGTCAGATACGCAGTATTTT
CASSRELSDTQYF
>TRBJ1-2|NA|TRBV29-1|medium-sized
TGCAGCGTTGTTATGAACTTACGCTATGGCTACACCTTC
CSVVMNLRYGYTF
>TRBJ2-2|TRBD1|TRBV20-1|medium-sized
TGCAGTGCTAGTGGACAGGGGGCACGTACCGGGGAGCTGTTTTTT
CSASGQGARTGELFF
>TRBJ2-7|TRBD1|TRBV27|many
TGTGCCAGCAGTTTAACAGGGGGTTCATCCGAGCAGTACTTC
CASSLTGGSSEQYF
>TRBJ2-7|TRBD2|TRBV29-1|NA
TGCAGCGTCGAACTAGCGGCCCCCGGCGAGCAGTACTTC
CSVELAAPGEQYF
>TRBJ2-7|TRBD2|TRBV10-3|NA
TGTGCCATCAGCGCCACCGGGACTACAACCTACGAGCAGTACTTC
CAISATGTTTYEQYF
>TRBJ2-2|TRBD1|TRBV27|NA
TGTGCCAGCAGGAACAGGACAGGGGGAAACACCGGGGAGCTGTTTTTT
CASRNRTGGNTGELFF
>TRBJ1-2|NA|TRBV4-2|NA
TGTGCCAGCAGCCAAGGGACAGTCTATGGCTACACCTTC
CASSQGTVYGYTF
>TRBJ2-1|TRBD2|TRBV7-2|NA
TGTGCCAGCAGTCCCAGCCTAGCGGGAGAATACAATGAGCAGTTCTTC
CASSPSLAGEYNEQFF
>TRBJ1-2|TRBD1|TRBV2|NA
TGTGCCACCCACACAGGGGAAGCGGGAGGGCAGGGCTACACCTTC
CATHTGEAGGQGYTF
>TRBJ2-7|TRBD2|TRBV20-1|NA
TGCAGCCTGCTAGCGGGAAGCTACGAGCAGTACTTC
CSLLAGSYEQYF
>TRBJ2-7|NA|TRBV7-2|medium-sized
TGTGCCAGCAGCTTGAACACCGACGAGCAGTACTTC
CASSLNTDEQYF
>TRBJ2-1|TRBD2|TRBV7-9|NA
TGTGCCAGCAGCGTAGGGTTAGCGGGGGCCAATGAGCAGTTCTTC
CASSVGLAGANEQFF
>TRBJ2-7|NA|TRBV29-1|NA
TGCAGCGTAGATGAGGGTATCGACGAGCAGTACTTC
CSVDEGIDEQYF
>TRBJ2-7|TRBD1|TRBV6-5|NA
TGTGCCAGCAGTTACACGGGACAGGGGTACGAGCAGTACTTC
CASSYTGQGYEQYF
>TRBJ2-3|TRBD2|TRBV19|NA
TGTGCCAGCAGGACTAGCGGGCCCACAGATACGCAGTATTTT
CASRTSGPTDTQYF